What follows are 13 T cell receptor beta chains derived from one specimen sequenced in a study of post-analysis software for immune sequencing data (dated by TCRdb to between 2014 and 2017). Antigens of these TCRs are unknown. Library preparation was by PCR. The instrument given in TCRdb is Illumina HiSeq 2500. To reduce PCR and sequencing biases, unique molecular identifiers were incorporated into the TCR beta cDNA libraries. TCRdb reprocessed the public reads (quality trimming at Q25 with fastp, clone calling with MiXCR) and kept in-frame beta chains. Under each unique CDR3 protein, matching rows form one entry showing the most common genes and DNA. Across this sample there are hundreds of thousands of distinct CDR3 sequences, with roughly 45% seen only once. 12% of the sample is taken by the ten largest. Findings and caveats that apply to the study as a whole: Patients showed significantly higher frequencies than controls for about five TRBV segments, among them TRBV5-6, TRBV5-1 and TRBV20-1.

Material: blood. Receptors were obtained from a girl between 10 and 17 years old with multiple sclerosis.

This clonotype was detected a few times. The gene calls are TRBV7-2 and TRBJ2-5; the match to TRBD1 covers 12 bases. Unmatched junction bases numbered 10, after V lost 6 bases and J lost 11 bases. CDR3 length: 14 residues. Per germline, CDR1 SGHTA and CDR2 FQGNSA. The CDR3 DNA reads TGTGCCAGCAGACCCGGGACAGGGGGCGGTGAGCAGTACTTC. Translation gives CASRPGTGGGEQYF.

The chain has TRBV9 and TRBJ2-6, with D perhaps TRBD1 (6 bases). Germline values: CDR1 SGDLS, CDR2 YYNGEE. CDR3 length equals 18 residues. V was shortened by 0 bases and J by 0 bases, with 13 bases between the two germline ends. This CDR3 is CASSVGGGLVSGANVLTF. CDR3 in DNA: TGTGCCAGCAGCGTAGGAGGGGGTCTCGTCTCTGGGGCCAACGTCCTGACTTTC. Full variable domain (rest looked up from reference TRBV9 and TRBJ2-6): DSGVTQTPKHLITATGQRVTLRCSPRSGDLSVYWYQQSLDQGLQFLIQYYNGEERAKGNILERFSAQQFPDLHSELNLSSLELGDSALYFCASSVGGGLVSGANVLTFGAGSRLTVL.

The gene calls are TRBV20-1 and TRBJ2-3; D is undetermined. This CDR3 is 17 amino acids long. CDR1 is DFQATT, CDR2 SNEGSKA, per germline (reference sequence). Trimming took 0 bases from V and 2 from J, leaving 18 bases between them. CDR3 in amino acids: CSARDLAGATHTDTQYF. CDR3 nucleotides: TGCAGTGCTAGAGATCTTGCCGGCGCCACTCACACAGATACGCAGTATTTT.

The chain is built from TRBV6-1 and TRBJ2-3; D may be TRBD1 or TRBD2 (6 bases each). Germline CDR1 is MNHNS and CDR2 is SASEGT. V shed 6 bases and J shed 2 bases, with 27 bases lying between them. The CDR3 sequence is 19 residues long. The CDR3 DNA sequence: TGTGCCAGCAGCCGCCAAGCTATAGGGGGAGGCCCCTCCACAGATACGCAGTATTTT. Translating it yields CASSRQAIGGGPSTDTQYF.

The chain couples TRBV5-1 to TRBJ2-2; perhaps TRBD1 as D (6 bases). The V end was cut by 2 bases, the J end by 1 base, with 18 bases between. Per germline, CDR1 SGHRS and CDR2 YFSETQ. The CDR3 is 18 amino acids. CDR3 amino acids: CASSLPRHRALNTGELFF. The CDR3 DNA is TGCGCCAGCAGCTTACCGAGACACAGGGCACTGAACACCGGGGAGCTGTTTTTT.

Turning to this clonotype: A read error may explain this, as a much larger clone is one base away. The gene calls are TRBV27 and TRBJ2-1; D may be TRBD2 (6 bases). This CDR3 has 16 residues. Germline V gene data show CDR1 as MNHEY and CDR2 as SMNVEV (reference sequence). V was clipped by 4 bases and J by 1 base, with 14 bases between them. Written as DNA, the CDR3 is TGTGCCAGCAGTTCGTACGTGGGACTGTCCTACAATGAGCAGTTCTTC. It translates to CASSSYVGLSYNEQFF.

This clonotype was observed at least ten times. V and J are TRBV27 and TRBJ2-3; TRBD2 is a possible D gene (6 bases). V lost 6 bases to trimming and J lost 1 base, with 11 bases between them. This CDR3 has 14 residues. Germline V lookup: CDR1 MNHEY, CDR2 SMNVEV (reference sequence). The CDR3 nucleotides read TGTGCCAGCAGCCTTAGCGGCGGCACAGATACGCAGTATTTT. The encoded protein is CASSLSGGTDTQYF.

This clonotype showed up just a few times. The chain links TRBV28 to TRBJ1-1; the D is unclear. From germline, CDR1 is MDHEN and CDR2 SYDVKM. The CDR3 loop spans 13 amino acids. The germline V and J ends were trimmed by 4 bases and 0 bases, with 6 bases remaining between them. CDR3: CASSYLLNTEAFF. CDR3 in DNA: TGTGCCAGCAGTTATCTGCTGAACACTGAAGCTTTCTTT. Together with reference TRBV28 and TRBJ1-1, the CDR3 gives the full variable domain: DVKVTQSSRYLVKRTGEKVFLECVQDMDHENMFWYRQDPGLGLRLIYFSYDVKMKEKGDIPEGYSVSREKKERFSLILESASTNQTSMYLCASSYLLNTEAFFGQGTRLTVV.

This CDR3 is CASSLLGQGAPNEQFF. The CDR3, as DNA: TGTGCCAGCAGTTTACTCGGGCAGGGGGCCCCCAATGAGCAGTTCTTC. The V call is TRBV12-3 or TRBV12-4, the J call TRBJ2-1, with 8 bases identical to TRBD1. V trimming: 2 bases; J trimming: 6 bases; junction bases outside the gene matches: 9. This CDR3 spans 16 amino acids.

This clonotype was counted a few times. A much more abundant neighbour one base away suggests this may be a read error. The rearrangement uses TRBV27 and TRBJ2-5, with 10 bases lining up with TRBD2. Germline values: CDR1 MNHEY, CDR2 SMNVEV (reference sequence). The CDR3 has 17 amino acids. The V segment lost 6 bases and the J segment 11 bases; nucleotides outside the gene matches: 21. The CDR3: CASSKREGRFDYNEQYF. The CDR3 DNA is TGTGCCAGCAGCAAGCGGGAGGGCCGGTTCGACTACAATGAGCAGTACTTC.

The CDR3 DNA follows: TGTGCCAGCTCCCCCGGAGGAGAGAAGCAAGGCTACACCTTC. Protein sequence: CASSPGGEKQGYTF. The chain joins TRBV18 to TRBJ1-2, with unresolved D. V was cut by 6 bases and J by 8 bases, with 19 bases left in between. CDR1 is KGHSH, CDR2 LQKENI, per germline. The CDR3 is made up of 14 amino acids.

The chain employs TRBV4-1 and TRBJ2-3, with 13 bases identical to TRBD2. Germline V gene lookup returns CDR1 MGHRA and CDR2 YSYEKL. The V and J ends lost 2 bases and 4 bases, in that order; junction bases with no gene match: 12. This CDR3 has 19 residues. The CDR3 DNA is TGCGCCAGCAGCCAAACCTTACCTCGGACTAGCGGGAGTCCAGATACGCAGTATTTT. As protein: CASSQTLPRTSGSPDTQYF.

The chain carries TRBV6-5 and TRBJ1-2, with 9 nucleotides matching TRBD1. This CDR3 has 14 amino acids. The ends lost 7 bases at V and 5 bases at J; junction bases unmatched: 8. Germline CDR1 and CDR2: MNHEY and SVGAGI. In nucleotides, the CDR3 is TGTGCCAGCAAAACGGGACAGGGATTTTATGGCTACACCTTC. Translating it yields CASKTGQGFYGYTF.